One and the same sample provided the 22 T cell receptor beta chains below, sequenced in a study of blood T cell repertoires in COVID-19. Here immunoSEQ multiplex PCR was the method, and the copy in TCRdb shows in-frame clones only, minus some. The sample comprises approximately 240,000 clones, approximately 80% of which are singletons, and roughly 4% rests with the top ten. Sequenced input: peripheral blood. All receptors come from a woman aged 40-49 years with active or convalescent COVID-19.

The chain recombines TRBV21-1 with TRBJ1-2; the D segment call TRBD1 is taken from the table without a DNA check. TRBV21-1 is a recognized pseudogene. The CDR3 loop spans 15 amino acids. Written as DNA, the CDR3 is TGTGCCAGCAGCAAAGTACAGGCTGGGCCCTATGGCTACACCTTC. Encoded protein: CASSKVQAGPYGYTF.

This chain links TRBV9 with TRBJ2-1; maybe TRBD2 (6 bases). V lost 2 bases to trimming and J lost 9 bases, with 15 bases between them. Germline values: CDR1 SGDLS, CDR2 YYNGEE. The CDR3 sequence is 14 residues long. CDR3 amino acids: CASSVVRGFGEQFF. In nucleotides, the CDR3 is TGTGCCAGCAGCGTCGTTCGGGGGTTCGGTGAGCAGTTCTTC.

CDR3 in amino acids: CASNERAGQPQHF. DNA of the CDR3: TGTGCCAGCAACGAAAGGGCGGGTCAGCCCCAGCATTTT. The gene calls are TRBV12-3 or TRBV12-4 and TRBJ1-5; D unclear. The CDR3 covers 13 residues. Trimming left V 7 bases short and J 6 bases short, with 13 bases between.

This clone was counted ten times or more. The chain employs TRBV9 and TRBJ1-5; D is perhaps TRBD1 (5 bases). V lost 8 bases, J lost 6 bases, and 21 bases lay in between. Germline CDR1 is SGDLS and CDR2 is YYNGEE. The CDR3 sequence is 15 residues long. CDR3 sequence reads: CARIGPRAGSQPQHF. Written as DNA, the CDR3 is TGTGCCAGGATCGGCCCCAGGGCGGGAAGTCAGCCCCAGCATTTT.

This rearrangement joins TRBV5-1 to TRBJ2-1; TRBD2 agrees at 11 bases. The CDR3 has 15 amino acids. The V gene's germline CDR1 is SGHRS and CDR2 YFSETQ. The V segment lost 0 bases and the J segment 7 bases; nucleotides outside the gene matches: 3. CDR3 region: CASSLGLAGKNEQFF. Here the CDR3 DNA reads TGCGCCAGCAGCTTGGGACTAGCGGGGAAGAATGAGCAGTTCTTC. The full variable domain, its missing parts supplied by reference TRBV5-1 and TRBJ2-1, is KAGVTQTPRYLIKTRGQQVTLSCSPISGHRSVSWYQQTPGQGLQFLFEYFSETQRNKGNFPGRFSGRQFSNSRSEMNVSTLELGDSALYLCASSLGLAGKNEQFFGPGTRLTVL.

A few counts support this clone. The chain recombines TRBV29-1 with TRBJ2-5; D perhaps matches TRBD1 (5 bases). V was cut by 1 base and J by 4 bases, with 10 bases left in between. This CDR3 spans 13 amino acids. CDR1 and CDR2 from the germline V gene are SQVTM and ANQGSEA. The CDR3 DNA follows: TGCAGCGTTGAAGGCAGGGAAGGAGAGACCCAGTACTTC. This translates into CSVEGREGETQYF. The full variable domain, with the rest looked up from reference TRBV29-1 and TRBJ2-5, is SAVISQKPSRDICQRGTSLTIQCQVDSQVTMMFWYRQQPGQSLTLIATANQGSEATYESGFVIDKFPISRPNLTFSTLTVSNMSPEDSSIYLCSVEGREGETQYFGPGTRLLVL.

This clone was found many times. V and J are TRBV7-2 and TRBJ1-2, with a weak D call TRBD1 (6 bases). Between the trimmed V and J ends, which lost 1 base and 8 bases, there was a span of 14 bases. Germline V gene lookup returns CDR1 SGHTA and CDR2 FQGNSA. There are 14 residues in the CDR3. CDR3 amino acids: CASSLVGGNGGYTF. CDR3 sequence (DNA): TGTGCCAGCAGCTTAGTAGGGGGAAATGGCGGCTACACCTTC. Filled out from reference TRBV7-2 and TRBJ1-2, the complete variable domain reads GAGVSQSPSNKVTEKGKDVELRCDPISGHTALYWYRQSLGQGLEFLIYFQGNSAPDKSGLPSDRFSAERTGGSVSTLTIQRTQQEDSAVYLCASSLVGGNGGYTFGSGTRLTVV.

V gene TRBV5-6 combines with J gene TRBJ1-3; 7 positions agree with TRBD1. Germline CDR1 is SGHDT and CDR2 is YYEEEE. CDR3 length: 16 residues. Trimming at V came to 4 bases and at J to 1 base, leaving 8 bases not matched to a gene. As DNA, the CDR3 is TGTGCCAGCAGCCTACCGACAGGGACGTCTGGAAACACCATATATTTT. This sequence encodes CASSLPTGTSGNTIYF.

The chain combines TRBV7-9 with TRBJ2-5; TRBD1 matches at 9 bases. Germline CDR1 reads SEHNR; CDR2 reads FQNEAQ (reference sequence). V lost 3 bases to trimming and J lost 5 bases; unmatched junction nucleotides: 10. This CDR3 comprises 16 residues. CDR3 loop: CASSFPSTGGRETQYF. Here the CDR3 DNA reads TGTGCCAGCAGCTTTCCATCCACAGGGGGCCGCGAGACCCAGTACTTC.

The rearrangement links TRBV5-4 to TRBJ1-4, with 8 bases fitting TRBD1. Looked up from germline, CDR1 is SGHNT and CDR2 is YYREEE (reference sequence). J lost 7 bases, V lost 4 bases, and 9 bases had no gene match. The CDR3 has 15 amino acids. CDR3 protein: CASSEGQGSGEKLFF. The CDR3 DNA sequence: TGTGCCAGCAGCGAAGGACAGGGTAGCGGTGAAAAACTGTTTTTT.

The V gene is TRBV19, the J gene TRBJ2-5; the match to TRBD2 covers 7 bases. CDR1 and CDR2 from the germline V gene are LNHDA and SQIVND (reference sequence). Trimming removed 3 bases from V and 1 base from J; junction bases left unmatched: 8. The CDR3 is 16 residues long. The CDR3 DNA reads TGTGCCAGTAGTATCCCCACGACTAGCCGCCAAGAGACCCAGTACTTC. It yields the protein CASSIPTTSRQETQYF.

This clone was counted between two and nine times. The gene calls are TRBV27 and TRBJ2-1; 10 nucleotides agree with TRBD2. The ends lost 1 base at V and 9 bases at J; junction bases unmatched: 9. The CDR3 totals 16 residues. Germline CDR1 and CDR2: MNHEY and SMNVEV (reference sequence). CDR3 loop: CASSLYLGASGGEQFF. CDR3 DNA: TGTGCCAGCAGTTTATACCTGGGGGCTAGCGGGGGTGAGCAGTTCTTC.

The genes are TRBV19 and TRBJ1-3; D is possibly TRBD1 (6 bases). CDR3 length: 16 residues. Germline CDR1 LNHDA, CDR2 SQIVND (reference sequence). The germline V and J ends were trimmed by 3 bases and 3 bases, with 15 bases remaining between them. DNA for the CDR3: TGTGCCAGTAGTATTGGCGGTGGCAGGGGTGGAAACACCATATATTTT. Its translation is CASSIGGGRGGNTIYF.

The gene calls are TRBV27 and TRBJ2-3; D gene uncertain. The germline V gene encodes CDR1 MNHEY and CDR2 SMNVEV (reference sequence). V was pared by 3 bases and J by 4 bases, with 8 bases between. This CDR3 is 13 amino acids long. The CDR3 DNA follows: TGTGCCAGCAGTTTCAACAGACCAGATACGCAGTATTTT. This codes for CASSFNRPDTQYF.

The CDR3 DNA reads TGTGCCAGCAGTGATCGGGTCCTTGGGGGCTACACCTTC. This codes for CASSDRVLGGYTF. The chain employs TRBV2 and TRBJ1-2; D uncertain. CDR1 and CDR2 (germline): SNHLY, FYNNEI. V gave up 3 bases and J gave up 8 bases, with 13 bases separating them. This CDR3 is 13 amino acids long.

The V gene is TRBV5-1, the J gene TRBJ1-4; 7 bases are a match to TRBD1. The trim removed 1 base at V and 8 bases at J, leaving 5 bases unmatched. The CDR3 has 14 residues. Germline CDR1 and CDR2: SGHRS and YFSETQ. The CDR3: CASSLQGDQEKLFF. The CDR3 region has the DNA TGCGCCAGCAGCTTGCAGGGGGATCAGGAAAAACTGTTTTTT.

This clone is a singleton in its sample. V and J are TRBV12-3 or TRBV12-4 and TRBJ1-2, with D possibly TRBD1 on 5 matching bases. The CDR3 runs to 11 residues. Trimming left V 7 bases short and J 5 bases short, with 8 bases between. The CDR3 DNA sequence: TGTGCCAGCACGGAGGGGTATGGCTACACCTTC. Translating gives CASTEGYGYTF.

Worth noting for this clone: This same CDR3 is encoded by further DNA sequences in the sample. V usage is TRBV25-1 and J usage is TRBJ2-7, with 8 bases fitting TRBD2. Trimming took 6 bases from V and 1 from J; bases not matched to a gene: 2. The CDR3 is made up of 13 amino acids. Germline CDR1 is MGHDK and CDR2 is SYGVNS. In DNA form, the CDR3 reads TGTGCCAGCAGGAGCGGGGGTTCCTACGAGCAGTACTTC. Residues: CASRSGGSYEQYF.

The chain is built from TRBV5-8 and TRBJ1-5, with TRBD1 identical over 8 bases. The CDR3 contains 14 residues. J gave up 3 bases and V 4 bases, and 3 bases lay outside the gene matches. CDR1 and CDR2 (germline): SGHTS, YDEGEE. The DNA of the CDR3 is TGTGCCAGCAGCCCGGGACAGGCCAATCAGCCCCAGCATTTT. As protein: CASSPGQANQPQHF.

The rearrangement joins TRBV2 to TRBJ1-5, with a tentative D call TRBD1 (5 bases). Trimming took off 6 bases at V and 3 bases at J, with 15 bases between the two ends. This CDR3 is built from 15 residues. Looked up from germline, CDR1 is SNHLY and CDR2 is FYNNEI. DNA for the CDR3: TGTGCCAGCAGCTCCGACAGAGTAATCAATCAGCCCCAGCATTTT. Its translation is CASSSDRVINQPQHF.

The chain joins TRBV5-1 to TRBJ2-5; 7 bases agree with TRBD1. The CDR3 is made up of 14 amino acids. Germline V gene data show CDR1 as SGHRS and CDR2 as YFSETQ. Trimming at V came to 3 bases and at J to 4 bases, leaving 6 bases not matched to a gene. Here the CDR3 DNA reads TGCGCCAGCAGCTGGTTACAGGGGTCAGAGACCCAGTACTTC. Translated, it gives CASSWLQGSETQYF.

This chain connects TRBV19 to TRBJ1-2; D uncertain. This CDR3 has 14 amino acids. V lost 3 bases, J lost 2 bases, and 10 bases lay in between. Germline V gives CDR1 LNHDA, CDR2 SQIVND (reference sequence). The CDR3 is CASSILSRNYGYTF. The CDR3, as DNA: TGTGCCAGTAGTATTCTGTCCAGGAACTATGGCTACACCTTC.